Shown below are 20 T cell receptor beta chains from a single sample sequenced in a study of cytomegalovirus exposure and HLA in healthy donors (dated by TCRdb to 2016 to 2017). The method behind the library was the immunoSEQ multiplex PCR assay. The multiplex PCR relied on a mix of 60 forward primers for TCR Vbeta segments and 13 reverse primers for TCR Jbeta segments. The clones in this table, taken by TCRdb from immuneACCESS, are in-frame only. Not every clone is retained; where verified, under half of the shortfall comes from an unresolved V gene, and the cause of the rest is unknown. The sample has approximately 59,000 clones on record, around 73% of them singletons. Jointly, the top ten make up around 2.9% of the sample. Sequencing input: PBMCs. These receptors all come from a girl aged 10 to 17 in good health and CMV-seropositive.

The chain carries TRBV6-5 and TRBJ2-7; 8 nucleotides align to TRBD1. The length of the CDR3 is 15 residues. CDR1 is MNHEY, CDR2 SVGAGI, per germline. Trimming removed 2 bases from V and 5 bases from J; junction bases left unmatched: 8. The CDR3 sequence is CASSYKAGGDHEQYF. The CDR3 coding sequence is TGTGCCAGCAGTTACAAGGCAGGGGGCGATCACGAGCAGTACTTC.

This chain uses TRBV28 with TRBJ1-4, with a possible D match to TRBD1 (5 bases). The germline V and J ends were trimmed by 6 bases and 5 bases, with 13 bases remaining between them. CDR3 length equals 14 residues. The germline CDR1 and CDR2 sequences are MDHEN and SYDVKM. Written as DNA, the CDR3 is TGTGCCAGCAGCGAGCGGGACGACAATGAAAAACTGTTTTTT. Amino acids: CASSERDDNEKLFF.

This clone was seen a handful of times. The chain links TRBV6-6 to TRBJ2-2, with 7 positions matching TRBD1. The CDR3 covers 14 residues. Trimming at V came to 5 bases and at J to 6 bases, leaving 6 bases not matched to a gene. CDR1 MNHNY and CDR2 SVGAGI come from the germline V gene (reference sequence). CDR3 amino acids: CASSVDRAAGELFF. The CDR3 DNA sequence: TGTGCCAGCAGTGTAGACAGGGCGGCCGGGGAGCTGTTTTTT.

This chain links TRBV2 with TRBJ1-6; 9 bases agree with TRBD1. The ends lost 3 bases at V and 14 bases at J; junction bases unmatched: 14. Germline CDR1 SNHLY, CDR2 FYNNEI. The CDR3 is 16 residues long. CDR3: CASSDDPGQGFGTLHF. The CDR3 coding sequence is TGTGCCAGCAGTGATGACCCGGGACAGGGCTTCGGTACCCTCCACTTT.

This chain connects TRBV15 to TRBJ2-2; D is perhaps TRBD1 (5 bases). Germline CDR1 reads LNHNV; CDR2 reads YYDKDF (reference sequence). V was clipped by 0 bases and J by 3 bases, with 8 bases between them. The CDR3 totals 15 residues. The CDR3, as DNA: TGTGCCACCAGCAGAGATCTCAGGGACACCGGGGAGCTGTTTTTT. It codes for CATSRDLRDTGELFF.

CDR3 nucleotide sequence: TGTGCCAGCAGCCCTCAGGGGAACGTTAATCAGCCCCAGCATTTT. Protein: CASSPQGNVNQPQHF. V usage is TRBV25-1 and J usage is TRBJ1-5; weak D call: TRBD1 (6 bases). CDR3 length: 15 residues. V lost 6 bases to trimming and J lost 4 bases, with 16 bases between them. Germline V gives CDR1 MGHDK, CDR2 SYGVNS.

This clone came up once. V and J are TRBV5-1 and TRBJ1-2, with a weak D call TRBD1 (6 bases). V lost 1 base to trimming and J lost 4 bases, with 14 bases between them. The CDR3 has 15 amino acids. CDR1 and CDR2 (germline): SGHRS, YFSETQ. The CDR3 spells CASSLSGAEVYGYTF. DNA of the CDR3: TGCGCCAGCAGCTTGTCAGGGGCCGAGGTCTATGGCTACACCTTC.

J is TRBJ2-7 and V is TRBV7-2, with D unclear. This CDR3 has 14 amino acids. V gave up 6 bases and J gave up 0 bases, with 12 bases separating them. Per the germline V gene, CDR1 is SGHTA and CDR2 is FQGNSA. The CDR3 is CASSPNPSSYEQYF. For the CDR3, the DNA is TGTGCCAGCAGTCCGAATCCGAGCTCCTACGAGCAGTACTTC. Full variable domain (rest looked up from reference TRBV7-2 and TRBJ2-7): GAGVSQSPSNKVTEKGKDVELRCDPISGHTALYWYRQSLGQGLEFLIYFQGNSAPDKSGLPSDRFSAERTGGSVSTLTIQRTQQEDSAVYLCASSPNPSSYEQYFGPGTRLTVT.

The chain couples TRBV7-2 to TRBJ2-2, with a possible D match to TRBD2 (7 bases). Looked up from germline, CDR1 is SGHTA and CDR2 is FQGNSA. V lost 2 bases and J 16 bases, leaving 14 bases between the germline ends. CDR3 length: 12 amino acids. The CDR3 coding sequence is TGTGCCAGCAGCTTATTTGGGGGGGCCCCGTTTTTT. Residues: CASSLFGGAPFF.

This clone was counted between two and nine times. The chain uses TRBV11-2 and TRBJ2-5; D may be TRBD1 (6 bases). The CDR3 is 13 residues long. Germline assignment: CDR1 SGHAT and CDR2 FQNNGV. V was cut by 5 bases and J by 5 bases, with 12 bases left in between. The CDR3 nucleotides are TGTGCCAGCAGCCTCCAGGGGTCGGAGACCCAGTACTTC. Protein sequence: CASSLQGSETQYF.

In this sample, this clone is medium-sized. The V gene is TRBV28, the J gene TRBJ2-7; the match to TRBD2 covers 9 bases. The CDR3 totals 19 residues. V shed 4 bases, J shed 0 bases, and the junction held 16 bases outside the gene matches. CDR1 and CDR2 (germline): MDHEN, SYDVKM. Here the CDR3 DNA reads TGTGCCAGCAGTTACCTGTGGAGGGGGCAACTAGCGGGCTCCTACGAGCAGTACTTC. Protein product: CASSYLWRGQLAGSYEQYF.

This clone occurred a few times. V and J are TRBV4-3 and TRBJ1-1, with D uncertain. CDR1 is LGHNA and CDR2 is YSLEER in the germline V gene. CDR3 length: 17 amino acids. The V and J ends lost 0 bases and 3 bases respectively, with 17 bases between them. The CDR3 nucleotides are TGCGCCAGCAGCCAAGAGAGGTGGAGACCGGGGTACACTGAAGCTTTCTTT. Translated: CASSQERWRPGYTEAFF.

V is TRBV19 and J is TRBJ2-3, with unresolved D. CDR3 length equals 13 residues. Germline V gives CDR1 LNHDA, CDR2 SQIVND (reference sequence). V lost 4 bases and J lost 3, with 8 bases in between. The CDR3 loop is CASSRSRTDTQYF. CDR3 nucleotides: TGTGCCAGTAGTAGGTCCAGGACAGATACGCAGTATTTT.

The J gene is TRBJ2-5, the V gene TRBV29-1, with 10 bases matching TRBD2. The CDR3 has 15 amino acids. Germline V lookup: CDR1 SQVTM, CDR2 ANQGSEA. V trimming: 7 bases; J trimming: 5 bases; junction bases outside the gene matches: 13. The CDR3 here is CSATPPSGLAETQYF. In DNA form, the CDR3 reads TGCAGCGCTACTCCCCCTTCGGGACTAGCGGAGACCCAGTACTTC.

The rearrangement links TRBV30 to TRBJ2-2; no clear D gene. Trimming took off 5 bases at V and 7 bases at J, with 8 bases between the two ends. The germline gives CDR1 GTSNPN, CDR2 SVGIG (reference sequence). CDR3 size: 11 residues. Written as DNA, the CDR3 is TGTGCCTGGCAAGCAAGCGGGGAGCTGTTTTTT. This encodes CAWQASGELFF.

The chain joins TRBV4-1 to TRBJ2-1; D call uncertain. The length of the CDR3 is 14 residues. V was shortened by 4 bases and J by 6 bases, with 13 bases between the two germline ends. CDR1 is MGHRA and CDR2 is YSYEKL in the germline V gene. CDR3 coding DNA: TGCGCCAGCAGCCCCCCCCAGCGACCCAATGAGCAGTTCTTC. Its protein product is CASSPPQRPNEQFF.

This chain connects TRBV7-2 to TRBJ2-7; 8 nucleotides match TRBD2. Unmatched junction bases numbered 11, after V lost 5 bases and J lost 2 bases. The CDR3 loop spans 16 amino acids. Germline CDR1 SGHTA, CDR2 FQGNSA. The CDR3 loop is CASSLAGGGQTYEQYF. Written as DNA, the CDR3 is TGTGCCAGCAGCCTGGCCGGGGGGGGGCAAACCTACGAGCAGTACTTC.

CDR3 nucleotide sequence: TGTGCCAGCAGCGTAGCCGGGACACCCACCAATGAGCAGTTCTTC. Residues: CASSVAGTPTNEQFF. The rearrangement joins TRBV9 to TRBJ2-1, with a tentative D call TRBD1 (6 bases). Germline-derived CDR1 and CDR2 are SGDLS and YYNGEE. Trimming stripped 0 bases from V and 6 bases from J, with 13 bases between. The CDR3 loop spans 15 amino acids.

The gene calls are TRBV30 and TRBJ1-5, with D perhaps matching TRBD1 (5 bases). V lost 5 bases, J lost 5 bases, and 16 bases lay in between. Germline loops: CDR1 GTSNPN, CDR2 SVGIG (reference sequence). The CDR3 loop spans 14 amino acids. The CDR3 sequence: CAWGLKRGYQPQHF. CDR3 nucleotide sequence: TGTGCCTGGGGTTTAAAGCGGGGGTATCAGCCCCAGCATTTT.

The chain uses TRBV10-3 and TRBJ2-1; 10 positions agree with TRBD2. V shed 8 bases and J 5 bases; nucleotides not matched to a gene: 3. This CDR3 region has 13 residues. The V gene's germline CDR1 is ENHRY and CDR2 SYGVKD. The CDR3 bases are TGTGCCATCGCTAGCGGGGGAAACAATGAGCAGTTCTTC. As protein: CAIASGGNNEQFF.